This TCR beta chain was obtained from a study of blood T cell repertoires in COVID-19. This CDR3 contains 12 residues. The V and J ends lost 6 bases and 3 bases respectively, with 8 bases between them. In the study's own analysis: Estimation of nucleated cell counts was performed using reference gene primer amplification. Generated by immunoSEQ multiplex PCR, the TCRdb table keeps only in-frame clones and is missing some. V and J calls and clone size come straight from that table; D and trimming were deduced from the DNA. Among roughly 230,000 clones listed, around four fifths were seen once. This chain joins TRBV6-7 and TRBJ1-2; D is ambiguous. TRBV6-7 belongs to the ORF category, with a function that is uncertain. Specimen: peripheral blood. The source of this sequence is a man aged 35-49 years with active or convalescent COVID-19. As DNA, the CDR3 is TGTGCCAGCAGCGGGTCCGACTATGGCTACACCTTC. Its translation: CASSGSDYGYTF.